Presented here are 13 T cell receptor beta chains from one specimen sequenced in a study of cytomegalovirus exposure and HLA in healthy donors. Some clones are missing from TCRdb's copy, which holds only in-frame ones; the method was immunoSEQ multiplex PCR. The sample has under 150,000 clones; around nine tenths are singletons. The sequencing input was PBMCs. The receptors were gathered from a man aged 18 to 30 in good health and CMV-seropositive.

This rearrangement joins TRBV5-6 to TRBJ2-1; 9 bases line up with TRBD2. CDR1 is SGHDT, CDR2 YYEEEE, per germline. Unmatched junction bases numbered 11, after V lost 4 bases and J lost 6 bases. This CDR3 is 16 amino acids long. The DNA for the CDR3 is TGTGCCAGCAGCACTCGCGGGAGGGCCTCCAGCAATGAGCAGTTCTTC. Encoded protein: CASSTRGRASSNEQFF.

V gene TRBV5-6 combines with J gene TRBJ2-5; TRBD2 might be the D (5 bases). Trimming took off 0 bases at V and 7 bases at J, with 7 bases between the two ends. Germline V gene lookup returns CDR1 SGHDT and CDR2 YYEEEE. The CDR3 runs to 12 residues. CDR3 nucleotides: TGTGCCAGCAGCTTGGAAGGAGGGACCCAGTACTTC. Residues: CASSLEGGTQYF.

This chain joins TRBV12-2 and TRBJ1-2; the DNA was not used to check the table's D call, TRBD1. TRBV12-2 has pseudogene status. The CDR3 totals 17 residues. This CDR3 reads CASRRGGREISGYGYTF. The CDR3 region has the DNA TGTGCAAGTCGCAGAGGGGGCAGGGAGATAAGTGGCTATGGCTACACCTTC.

The chain recombines TRBV9 with TRBJ2-5, with D perhaps matching TRBD2 (6 bases). The germline V and J ends were trimmed by 3 bases and 1 base, with 13 bases remaining between them. The length of the CDR3 is 15 residues. Germline V gene sequence: CDR1 SGDLS, CDR2 YYNGEE. The CDR3 loop is CASSAYGDFQETQYF. As DNA, the CDR3 is TGTGCCAGCAGCGCCTACGGGGACTTCCAAGAGACCCAGTACTTC.

The rearrangement links TRBV5-5 to TRBJ2-5; TRBD1 agrees at 7 bases. Germline assignment: CDR1 SGHKS and CDR2 YYEKEE (reference sequence). The CDR3 runs to 15 residues. V trimming: 1 base; J trimming: 2 bases; junction bases outside the gene matches: 5. In DNA, the CDR3 is TGTGCCAGCAGCTTGAGGGGGCGGCTACAAGAGACCCAGTACTTC. Protein: CASSLRGRLQETQYF.

V usage is TRBV5-1 and J usage is TRBJ2-1; maybe TRBD1 (5 bases). Germline-derived CDR1 and CDR2 are SGHRS and YFSETQ. The CDR3 is made up of 13 amino acids. V lost 6 bases to trimming and J lost 4 bases, with 11 bases between them. The CDR3 loop is CASKSTAYNEQFF. For the CDR3, the DNA is TGCGCCAGCAAGTCGACAGCGTACAATGAGCAGTTCTTC. Complete variable domain (other parts from reference TRBV5-1 and TRBJ2-1): KAGVTQTPRYLIKTRGQQVTLSCSPISGHRSVSWYQQTPGQGLQFLFEYFSETQRNKGNFPGRFSGRQFSNSRSEMNVSTLELGDSALYLCASKSTAYNEQFFGPGTRLTVL.

This clone was picked up one time. The V call is TRBV10-1, the J call TRBJ2-1, with D unclear. The V gene lost 3 bases and the J gene lost 7 bases, with 10 bases spanning the gap. This CDR3 has 13 residues. Germline V gives CDR1 WNHNN, CDR2 SYGVQD (reference sequence). CDR3 amino acids: CASSDAPGNEQFF. The DNA of the CDR3 is TGCGCCAGCAGTGACGCCCCCGGGAATGAGCAGTTCTTC.

On this clone: The sample holds other DNA sequences that translate to the same CDR3. This chain uses TRBV18 with TRBJ2-3; 8 bases fit TRBD1. This CDR3 has 14 residues. Trimming took 3 bases from V and 1 from J; bases not matched to a gene: 0. CDR1 is KGHSH, CDR2 LQKENI, per germline. The CDR3 bases are TGTGCCAGCTCACCGGGACAGGGCACAGATACGCAGTATTTT. Its translation is CASSPGQGTDTQYF.

This chain uses TRBV6-1 with TRBJ1-1, with D possibly TRBD1 on 6 matching bases. Trimming cost V 8 bases and J 6 bases, with 16 bases left between them. CDR1 MNHNS and CDR2 SASEGT come from the germline V gene. The CDR3 extends over 13 amino acids. CDR3 coding DNA: TGTGCCAGCCAGTTTTCAGGGGAAGCTGAAGCTTTCTTT. Its protein product is CASQFSGEAEAFF.

V and J are TRBV2 and TRBJ1-3; D ambiguous. Germline V gene lookup returns CDR1 SNHLY and CDR2 FYNNEI. There are 13 residues in the CDR3. Trimming removed 6 bases at V and 0 bases at J, with 6 bases between. As DNA, the CDR3 is TGTGCCAGCAGACTTTACTCTGGAAACACCATATATTTT. It translates to CASRLYSGNTIYF. Variable domain in full (rest from reference TRBV2 and TRBJ1-3): EPEVTQTPSHQVTQMGQEVILRCVPISNHLYFYWYRQILGQKVEFLVSFYNNEISEKSEIFDDQFSVERPDGSNFTLKIRSTKLEDSAMYFCASRLYSGNTIYFGEGSWLTVV.

The chain combines TRBV7-6 with TRBJ2-7; D not certain. The germline V gene encodes CDR1 SGHVS and CDR2 FNYEAQ. V dropped 5 bases and J dropped 3 bases, with 11 bases sitting between them. The CDR3 sequence is 13 residues long. DNA for the CDR3: TGTGCCAGCAGCCCGCCTGGCCACTACGAGCAGTACTTC. Its translation is CASSPPGHYEQYF.

This rearrangement joins TRBV30 to TRBJ2-7; 15 bases agree with TRBD2. J lost 8 bases, V lost 2 bases, and 10 bases had no gene match. This CDR3 has 16 residues. Germline V CDR1 and CDR2: GTSNPN, SVGIG (reference sequence). The CDR3 nucleotides are TGTGCCTGGAGTACCAAGGGGACTAGCGGGGGGAATAAGCAGTACTTC. The encoded protein is CAWSTKGTSGGNKQYF.

This clone has a single count. The V call is TRBV11-3, the J call TRBJ2-7; tentatively, D is TRBD1 (7 bases). Germline V lookup: CDR1 SGHNT, CDR2 YENEEA. V was cut by 2 bases and J by 3 bases, with 11 bases left in between. This CDR3 comprises 14 residues. The CDR3 spells CASSLRQGGYEQYF. CDR3 bases: TGTGCCAGCAGCTTACGGCAGGGGGGCTACGAGCAGTACTTC.